What follows describes a single TCR beta chain. The data originate from a study of control samples from healthy donors and cancer patients. The V end was cut by 7 bases, the J end by 2 bases, with 11 bases between. The germline gives CDR1 LNHDA, CDR2 SQIVND (reference sequence). The CDR3 loop spans 13 amino acids. Here immunoSEQ multiplex PCR was the method, and the copy in TCRdb shows in-frame clones only, minus some. This sample has about 94,000 clones, with 90% found just once. The sequenced sample consisted of blood. The genes are TRBV19 and TRBJ1-1; D gene uncertain. This TCR was recovered from a woman younger than 30 in good health. The CDR3 bases are TGTGCCAGTACCCCGGACTTAAACACTGAAGCTTTCTTT. The encoded protein is CASTPDLNTEAFF.